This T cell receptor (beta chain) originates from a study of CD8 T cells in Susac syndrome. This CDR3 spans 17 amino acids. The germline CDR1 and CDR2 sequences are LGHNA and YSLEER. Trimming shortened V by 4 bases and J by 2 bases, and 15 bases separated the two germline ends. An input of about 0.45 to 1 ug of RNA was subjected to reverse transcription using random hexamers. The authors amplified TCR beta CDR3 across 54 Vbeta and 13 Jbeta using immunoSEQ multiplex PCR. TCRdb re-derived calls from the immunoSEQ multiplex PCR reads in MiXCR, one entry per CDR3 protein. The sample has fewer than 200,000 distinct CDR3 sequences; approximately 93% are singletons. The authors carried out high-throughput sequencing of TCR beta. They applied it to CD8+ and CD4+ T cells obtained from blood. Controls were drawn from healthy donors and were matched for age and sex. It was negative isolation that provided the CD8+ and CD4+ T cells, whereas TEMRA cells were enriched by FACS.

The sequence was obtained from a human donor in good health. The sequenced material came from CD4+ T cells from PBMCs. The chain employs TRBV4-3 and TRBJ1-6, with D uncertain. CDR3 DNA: TGCGCCAGCAGCCTCTTAGGCGGAGTCCCCTATAATTCACCCCTCCACTTT. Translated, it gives CASSLLGGVPYNSPLHF.